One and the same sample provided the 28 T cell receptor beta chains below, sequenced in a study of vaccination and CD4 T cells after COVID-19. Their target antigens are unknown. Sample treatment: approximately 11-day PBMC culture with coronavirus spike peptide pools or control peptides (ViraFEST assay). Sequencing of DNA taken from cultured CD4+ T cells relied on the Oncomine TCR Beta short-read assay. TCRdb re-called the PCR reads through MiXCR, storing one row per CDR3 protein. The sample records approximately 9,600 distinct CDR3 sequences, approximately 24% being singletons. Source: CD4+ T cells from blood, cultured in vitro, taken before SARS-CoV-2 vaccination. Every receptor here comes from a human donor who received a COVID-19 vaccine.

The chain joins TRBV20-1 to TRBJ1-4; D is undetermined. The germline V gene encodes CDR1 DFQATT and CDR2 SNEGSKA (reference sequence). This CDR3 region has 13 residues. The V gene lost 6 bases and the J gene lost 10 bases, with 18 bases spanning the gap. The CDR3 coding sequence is TGCAGTGCCAGTCCGGGTAGTGTTGGAAAACTGTTTTTT. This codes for CSASPGSVGKLFF.

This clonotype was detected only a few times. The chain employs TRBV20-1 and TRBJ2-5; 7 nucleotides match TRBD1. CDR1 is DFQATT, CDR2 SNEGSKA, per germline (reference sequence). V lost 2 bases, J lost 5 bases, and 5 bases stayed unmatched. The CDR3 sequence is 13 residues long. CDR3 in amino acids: CSARTGADETQYF. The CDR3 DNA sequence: TGCAGTGCTAGAACAGGGGCCGATGAGACCCAGTACTTC.

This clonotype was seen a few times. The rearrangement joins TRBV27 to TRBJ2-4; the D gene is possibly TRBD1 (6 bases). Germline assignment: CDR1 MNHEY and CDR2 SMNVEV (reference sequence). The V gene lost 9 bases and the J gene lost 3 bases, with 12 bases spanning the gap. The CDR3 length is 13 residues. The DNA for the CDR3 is TGTGCCAGTACAGGGTACGGCAAAAACATTCAGTACTTC. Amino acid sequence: CASTGYGKNIQYF.

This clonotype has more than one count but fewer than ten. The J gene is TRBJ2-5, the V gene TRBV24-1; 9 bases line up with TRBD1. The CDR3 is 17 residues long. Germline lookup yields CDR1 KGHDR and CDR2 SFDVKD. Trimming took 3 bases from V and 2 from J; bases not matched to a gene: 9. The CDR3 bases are TGTGCCACCAGTGATCCCACAGGGGGCGAGGGGCAAGAGACCCAGTACTTC. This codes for CATSDPTGGEGQETQYF.

The CDR3 bases are TGTGCCTGGAGTCTCCGCCGGACGGATCAAGAGACCCAGTACTTC. This sequence encodes CAWSLRRTDQETQYF. V is TRBV30 and J is TRBJ2-5; D not certain. V lost 2 bases and J 2 bases, leaving 15 bases between the germline ends. This CDR3 has 15 residues. Germline lookup yields CDR1 GTSNPN and CDR2 SVGIG (reference sequence).

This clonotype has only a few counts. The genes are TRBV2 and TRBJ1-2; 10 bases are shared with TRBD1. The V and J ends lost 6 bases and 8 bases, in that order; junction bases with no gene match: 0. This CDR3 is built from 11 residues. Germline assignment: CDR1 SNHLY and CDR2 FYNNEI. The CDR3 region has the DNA TGTGCCAGCAGGACAGGGGGCGGCTACACCTTC. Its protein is CASRTGGGYTF.

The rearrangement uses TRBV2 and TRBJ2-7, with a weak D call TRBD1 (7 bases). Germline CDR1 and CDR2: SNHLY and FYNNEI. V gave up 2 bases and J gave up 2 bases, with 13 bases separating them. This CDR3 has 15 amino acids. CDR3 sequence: CASSESRGVPYEQYF. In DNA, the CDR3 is TGTGCCAGCAGTGAATCCAGGGGGGTCCCCTACGAGCAGTACTTC.

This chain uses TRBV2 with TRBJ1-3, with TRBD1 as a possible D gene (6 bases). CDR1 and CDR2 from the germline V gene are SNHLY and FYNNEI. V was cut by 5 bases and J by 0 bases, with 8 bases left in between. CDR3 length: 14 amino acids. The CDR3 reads CASSTGFSGNTIYF. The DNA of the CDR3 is TGTGCCAGCAGTACAGGGTTCTCTGGAAACACCATATATTTT.

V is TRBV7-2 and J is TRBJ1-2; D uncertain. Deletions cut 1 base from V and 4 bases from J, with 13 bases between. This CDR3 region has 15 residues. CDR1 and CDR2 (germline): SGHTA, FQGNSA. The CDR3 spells CASSLVGSTSYGYTF. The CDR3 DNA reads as TGTGCCAGCAGCTTAGTGGGGAGTACGAGCTATGGCTACACCTTC.

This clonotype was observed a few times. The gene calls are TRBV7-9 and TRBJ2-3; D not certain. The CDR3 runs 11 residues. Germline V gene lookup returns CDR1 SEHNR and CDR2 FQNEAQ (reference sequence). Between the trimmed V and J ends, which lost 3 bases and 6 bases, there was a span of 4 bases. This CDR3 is CASSFSDTQYF. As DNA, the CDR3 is TGTGCCAGCAGCTTTTCGGATACGCAGTATTTT.

The CDR3 coding sequence is TGTGCCAGCAGTGAATTGTACAGGGAGAATGGAAACACCATATATTTT. Translated: CASSELYRENGNTIYF. The rearrangement uses TRBV6-1 and TRBJ1-3, with TRBD1 as a possible D gene (6 bases). The ends were cut back, 2 bases at V and 3 bases at J, with 14 bases in the middle. The CDR3 is 16 amino acids. Germline V gives CDR1 MNHNS, CDR2 SASEGT.

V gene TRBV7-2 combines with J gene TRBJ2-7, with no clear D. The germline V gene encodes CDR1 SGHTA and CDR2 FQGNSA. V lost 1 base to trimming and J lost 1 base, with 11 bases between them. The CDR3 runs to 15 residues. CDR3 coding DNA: TGTGCCAGCAGCTTAGGATTTAGGCGTTCCTACGAGCAGTACTTC. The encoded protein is CASSLGFRRSYEQYF.

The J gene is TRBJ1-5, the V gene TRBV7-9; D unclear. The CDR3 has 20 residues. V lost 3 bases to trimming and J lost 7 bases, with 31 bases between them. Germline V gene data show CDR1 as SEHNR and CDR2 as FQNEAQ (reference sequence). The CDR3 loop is CASSLPKVEDGLLVGQPQHF. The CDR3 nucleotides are TGTGCCAGCAGCTTGCCGAAAGTAGAGGACGGACTCTTAGTTGGACAGCCCCAGCATTTT.

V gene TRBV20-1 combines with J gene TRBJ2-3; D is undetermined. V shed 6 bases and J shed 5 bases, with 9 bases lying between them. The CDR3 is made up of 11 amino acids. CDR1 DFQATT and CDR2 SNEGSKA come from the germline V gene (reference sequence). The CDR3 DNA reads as TGCAGTGCCTCGACCGTAGATACGCAGTATTTT. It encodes CSASTVDTQYF.

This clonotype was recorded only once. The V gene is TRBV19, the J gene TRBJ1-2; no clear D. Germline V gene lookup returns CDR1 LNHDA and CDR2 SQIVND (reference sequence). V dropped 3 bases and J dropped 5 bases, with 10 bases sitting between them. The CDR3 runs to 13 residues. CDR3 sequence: CASSMGNDYGYTF. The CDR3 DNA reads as TGTGCCAGTAGTATGGGGAATGATTATGGCTACACCTTC.

As DNA, the CDR3 is TGTGCCAGCAGTTACCCCTATGGGGCTCTGGGTAATGAAAAACTGTTTTTT. It yields the protein CASSYPYGALGNEKLFF. The genes are TRBV6-5 and TRBJ1-4, with a weak D call TRBD1 (5 bases). The germline V and J ends were trimmed by 2 bases and 4 bases, with 17 bases remaining between them. The CDR3 spans 17 residues. CDR1 is MNHEY, CDR2 SVGAGI, per germline.

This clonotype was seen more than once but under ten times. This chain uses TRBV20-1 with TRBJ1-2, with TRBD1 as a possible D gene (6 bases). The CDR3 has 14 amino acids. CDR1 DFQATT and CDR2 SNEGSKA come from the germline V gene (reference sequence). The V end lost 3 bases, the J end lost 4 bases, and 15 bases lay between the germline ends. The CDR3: CSASGAQGSYGYTF. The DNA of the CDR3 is TGCAGTGCTAGTGGTGCTCAGGGGAGCTATGGCTACACCTTC.

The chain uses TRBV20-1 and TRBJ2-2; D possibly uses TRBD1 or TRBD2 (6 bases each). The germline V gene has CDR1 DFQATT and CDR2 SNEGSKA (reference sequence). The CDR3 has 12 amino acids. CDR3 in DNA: TGCAGCGGGGGCCAGAACACCGGGGAGCTGTTTTTT. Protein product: CSGGQNTGELFF.

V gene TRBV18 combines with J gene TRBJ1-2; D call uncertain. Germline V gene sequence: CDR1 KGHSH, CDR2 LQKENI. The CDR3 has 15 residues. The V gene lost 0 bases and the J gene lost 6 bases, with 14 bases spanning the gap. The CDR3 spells CASSPPATACNGYTF. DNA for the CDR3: TGTGCCAGCTCACCACCGGCAACAGCTTGTAATGGCTACACCTTC.

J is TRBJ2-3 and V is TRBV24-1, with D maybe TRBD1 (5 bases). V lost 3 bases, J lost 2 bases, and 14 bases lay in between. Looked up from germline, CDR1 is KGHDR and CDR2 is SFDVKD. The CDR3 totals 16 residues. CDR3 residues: CATSDATASITDTQYF. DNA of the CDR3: TGTGCCACCAGTGATGCGACAGCGAGCATCACAGATACGCAGTATTTT.

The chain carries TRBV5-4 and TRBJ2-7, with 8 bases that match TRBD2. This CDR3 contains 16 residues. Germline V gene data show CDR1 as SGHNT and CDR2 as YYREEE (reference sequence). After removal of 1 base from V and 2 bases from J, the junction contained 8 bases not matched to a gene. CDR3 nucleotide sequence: TGTGCCAGCAGCTTGAGTTTAGGGGGACTAGCCTACGAGCAGTACTTC. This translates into CASSLSLGGLAYEQYF. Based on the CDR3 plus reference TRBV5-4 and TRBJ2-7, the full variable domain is ETGVTQSPTHLIKTRGQQVTLRCSSQSGHNTVSWYQQALGQGPQFIFQYYREEENGRGNFPPRFSGLQFPNYSSELNVNALELDDSALYLCASSLSLGGLAYEQYFGPGTRLTVT.

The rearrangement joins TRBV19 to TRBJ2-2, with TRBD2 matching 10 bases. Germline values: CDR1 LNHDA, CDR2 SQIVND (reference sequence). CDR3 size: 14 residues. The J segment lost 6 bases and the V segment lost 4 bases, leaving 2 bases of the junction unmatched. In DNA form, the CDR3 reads TGTGCCAGTAGTACCGGGACTAGCGCCGGGGAGCTGTTTTTT. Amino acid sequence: CASSTGTSAGELFF.

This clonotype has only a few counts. CDR3 protein: CSAKTPGGETQYF. As DNA, the CDR3 is TGCAGTGCTAAGACCCCGGGGGGAGAGACCCAGTACTTC. V and J are TRBV20-1 and TRBJ2-5; 7 bases are a match to TRBD2. The J segment lost 4 bases and the V segment lost 4 bases, leaving 6 bases of the junction unmatched. CDR3 length: 13 amino acids. CDR1 and CDR2 from the germline V gene are DFQATT and SNEGSKA (reference sequence).

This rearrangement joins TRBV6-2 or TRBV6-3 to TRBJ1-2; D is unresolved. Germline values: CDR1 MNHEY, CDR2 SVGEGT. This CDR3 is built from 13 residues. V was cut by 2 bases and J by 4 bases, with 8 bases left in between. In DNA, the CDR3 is TGTGCCAGCAGTTACGAATTGTTCTATGGCTACACCTTC. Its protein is CASSYELFYGYTF.

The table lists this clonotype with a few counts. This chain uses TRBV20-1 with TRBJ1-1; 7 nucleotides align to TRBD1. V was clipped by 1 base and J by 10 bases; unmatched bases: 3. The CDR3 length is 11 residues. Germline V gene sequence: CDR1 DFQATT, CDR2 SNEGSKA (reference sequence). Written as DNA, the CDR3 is TGCAGTGCTAGAGTGACAGGGAGAGCTTTCTTT. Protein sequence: CSARVTGRAFF.

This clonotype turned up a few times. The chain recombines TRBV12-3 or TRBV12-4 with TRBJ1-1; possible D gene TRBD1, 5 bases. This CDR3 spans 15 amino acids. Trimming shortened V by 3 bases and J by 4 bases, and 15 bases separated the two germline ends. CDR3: CASSLIRVGGTEAFF. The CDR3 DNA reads TGTGCCAGCAGTTTGATCAGGGTTGGGGGCACTGAAGCTTTCTTT.

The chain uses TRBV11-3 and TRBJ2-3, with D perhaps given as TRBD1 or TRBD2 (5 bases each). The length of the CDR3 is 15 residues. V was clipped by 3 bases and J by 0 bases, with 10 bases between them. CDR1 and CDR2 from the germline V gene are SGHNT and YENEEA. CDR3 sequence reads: CASSFRGGSTDTQYF. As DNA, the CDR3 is TGTGCCAGCAGCTTTAGGGGCGGGAGCACAGATACGCAGTATTTT.

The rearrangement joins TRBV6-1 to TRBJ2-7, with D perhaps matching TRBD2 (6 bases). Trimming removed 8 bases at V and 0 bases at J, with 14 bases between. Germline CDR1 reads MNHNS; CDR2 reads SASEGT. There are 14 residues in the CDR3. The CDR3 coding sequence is TGTGCCAGCCGGGGGACTCTCAGCTCCTACGAGCAGTACTTC. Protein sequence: CASRGTLSSYEQYF.